The rows below give T cell receptor beta chains drawn from one sample of a study of memory CD4+ T cells and cytomegalovirus serostatus. Produced via immunoSEQ multiplex PCR; TCRdb's table is partial and in-frame only. Altogether more than 45,000 clones are present, about 81% being singletons, with the ten largest covering about 1%. The sample consisted of memory CD4+ T cells from blood. The source of these receptors is an adult in good health and CMV-seronegative. The CDR3 runs from the conserved cysteine through the conserved F or W. The D gene is left open where the match is weak. The size of a clone is reported for some rows only, either as once, few or many, or as a class for expanded clones.

j_gene: TRBJ1-5
d_gene: -
v_gene: TRBV6-6
abundance: -
CDR3aa: CASSYSRQNNQPQHF
CDR3nt: TGTGCCAGCAGTTACTCGAGGCAGAACAATCAGCCCCAGCATTTT

j_gene: TRBJ1-2
d_gene: -
v_gene: TRBV5-1
abundance: few
CDR3aa: CASRDAGTVYGYTF
CDR3nt: TGCGCCAGCAGAGACGCCGGGACGGTATATGGCTACACCTTC

j_gene: TRBJ1-2
d_gene: TRBD1
v_gene: TRBV27
abundance: once
CDR3aa: CASRGLIDPGTVYGYTF
CDR3nt: TGTGCCAGCAGGGGTCTCATCGATCCCGGGACAGTCTATGGCTACACCTTC

j_gene: TRBJ1-2
d_gene: -
v_gene: TRBV28
abundance: -
CDR3aa: CASTGDQYGYTF
CDR3nt: TGTGCCAGCACGGGGGACCAATATGGCTACACCTTC

j_gene: TRBJ2-1
d_gene: -
v_gene: TRBV5-4
abundance: -
CDR3aa: CAISTRSYNEQFF
CDR3nt: TGTGCCATTTCGACTAGATCCTACAATGAGCAGTTCTTC

j_gene: TRBJ2-6
d_gene: -
v_gene: TRBV11-3
abundance: -
CDR3aa: CASSLVTGANVLTF
CDR3nt: TGTGCCAGCAGCTTAGTCACTGGGGCCAACGTCCTGACTTTC

j_gene: TRBJ2-7
d_gene: TRBD2
v_gene: TRBV4-3
abundance: once
CDR3aa: CASSLTSGYEQYF
CDR3nt: TGCGCCAGCAGCCTGACTAGCGGCTACGAGCAGTACTTC

j_gene: TRBJ1-1
d_gene: -
v_gene: TRBV6-1
abundance: -
CDR3aa: CASSEAYAAEAFF
CDR3nt: TGTGCCAGCAGTGAAGCATATGCCGCTGAAGCTTTCTTT

j_gene: TRBJ1-1
d_gene: -
v_gene: TRBV27
abundance: -
CDR3aa: CASSFRGNTEAFF
CDR3nt: TGTGCCAGCAGTTTCAGGGGGAACACTGAAGCTTTCTTT

j_gene: TRBJ1-1
d_gene: -
v_gene: TRBV5-1
abundance: -
CDR3aa: CASSQQGSVNTEAFF
CDR3nt: TGCGCCAGCAGCCAACAGGGTTCGGTGAACACTGAAGCTTTCTTT

j_gene: TRBJ2-7
d_gene: TRBD1
v_gene: TRBV28
abundance: -
CDR3aa: CASFQGTGVYEQYF
CDR3nt: TGTGCCAGCTTCCAGGGGACAGGGGTCTACGAGCAGTACTTC

j_gene: TRBJ2-1
d_gene: TRBD2
v_gene: TRBV7-6
abundance: once
CDR3aa: CASSAGGTAYNEQFF
CDR3nt: TGTGCCAGCTCAGCGGGAGGAACGGCCTACAATGAGCAGTTCTTC

j_gene: TRBJ1-5
d_gene: -
v_gene: TRBV18
abundance: -
CDR3aa: CASSPGGGQPQHF
CDR3nt: TGTGCCAGCTCACCAGGTGGCGGTCAGCCCCAGCATTTT

j_gene: TRBJ1-2
d_gene: -
v_gene: TRBV7-2
abundance: -
CDR3aa: CASSLGGYTF
CDR3nt: TGTGCCAGCAGCTTAGGGGGCTACACCTTC

j_gene: TRBJ1-1
d_gene: -
v_gene: TRBV5-4
abundance: once
CDR3aa: CASSLVGGPGLGTEAFF
CDR3nt: TGTGCCAGCAGCTTGGTGGGAGGTCCAGGTTTGGGCACTGAAGCTTTCTTT

j_gene: TRBJ2-3
d_gene: -
v_gene: TRBV28
abundance: -
CDR3aa: CASSLSPTVNTQYF
CDR3nt: TGTGCCAGCAGTTTATCCCCCACAGTAAATACGCAGTATTTT

j_gene: TRBJ2-6
d_gene: TRBD1
v_gene: TRBV27
abundance: -
CDR3aa: CASSLQPGQGDGANVLTF
CDR3nt: TGTGCCAGCAGTTTACAACCTGGACAGGGGGATGGGGCCAACGTCCTGACTTTC

j_gene: TRBJ2-1
d_gene: TRBD2
v_gene: TRBV11-3
abundance: once
CDR3aa: CASSPGLDPAYNEQFF
CDR3nt: TGTGCCAGCAGCCCGGGACTAGATCCAGCCTACAATGAGCAGTTCTTC

j_gene: TRBJ2-3
d_gene: -
v_gene: TRBV5-5
abundance: once
CDR3aa: CASSSALTGLSDTQYF
CDR3nt: TGTGCCAGCAGCTCAGCTCTAACAGGGCTATCGGATACGCAGTATTTT

j_gene: TRBJ1-2
d_gene: TRBD1
v_gene: TRBV10-3
abundance: once
CDR3aa: CAISADRVSGGYTF
CDR3nt: TGTGCCATCAGTGCCGACAGGGTCTCAGGAGGCTACACCTTC

j_gene: TRBJ1-1
d_gene: -
v_gene: TRBV9
abundance: few
CDR3aa: CASGGVPGTEAFF
CDR3nt: TGTGCCAGCGGTGGCGTTCCGGGAACTGAAGCTTTCTTT

j_gene: TRBJ1-1
d_gene: TRBD1
v_gene: TRBV7-8
abundance: -
CDR3aa: CASSLDRGTEAFF
CDR3nt: TGTGCCAGCAGCTTGGACAGGGGTACTGAAGCTTTCTTT

j_gene: TRBJ1-1
d_gene: TRBD1
v_gene: TRBV7-9
abundance: -
CDR3aa: CASSRQQGARTEAFF
CDR3nt: TGTGCCAGCAGTCGCCAACAGGGGGCGCGAACTGAAGCTTTCTTT

j_gene: TRBJ2-2
d_gene: -
v_gene: TRBV7-3
abundance: -
CDR3aa: CASSLVQLSTGELFF
CDR3nt: TGTGCCAGCAGCTTGGTACAGTTGAGCACCGGGGAGCTGTTTTTT

j_gene: TRBJ2-5
d_gene: -
v_gene: TRBV4-1
abundance: -
CDR3aa: CASSQVRLSVQYF
CDR3nt: TGCGCCAGCAGCCAAGTTCGTTTGAGCGTGCAGTACTTC

j_gene: TRBJ2-7
d_gene: -
v_gene: TRBV7-3
abundance: few
CDR3aa: CASSQGGQYF
CDR3nt: TGTGCCAGCAGCCAAGGGGGGCAGTACTTC

j_gene: TRBJ2-7
d_gene: -
v_gene: TRBV15
abundance: -
CDR3aa: CATSRALTLFHEQYF
CDR3nt: TGTGCCACCAGCAGAGCCTTGACACTTTTCCACGAGCAGTACTTC

j_gene: TRBJ1-5
d_gene: TRBD1
v_gene: TRBV19
abundance: few
CDR3aa: CASSITLSQGGNQPQHF
CDR3nt: TGTGCCAGTAGTATCACGCTTTCCCAGGGGGGCAATCAGCCCCAGCATTTT

j_gene: TRBJ2-7
d_gene: TRBD2
v_gene: TRBV15
abundance: few
CDR3aa: CATSREREVFHEQYF
CDR3nt: TGTGCCACCAGCAGAGAGCGGGAGGTCTTCCACGAGCAGTACTTC

j_gene: TRBJ2-2
d_gene: -
v_gene: TRBV11-2
abundance: few
CDR3aa: CASSLVAPRKNTGELFF
CDR3nt: TGTGCCAGCAGCTTAGTAGCACCAAGAAAAAACACCGGGGAGCTGTTTTTT

j_gene: TRBJ2-5
d_gene: -
v_gene: TRBV5-4
abundance: -
CDR3aa: CASSQQETQYF
CDR3nt: TGTGCCAGCAGCCAACAAGAGACCCAGTACTTC

j_gene: TRBJ1-5
d_gene: -
v_gene: TRBV2
abundance: once
CDR3aa: CASSESGTMNQPQHF
CDR3nt: TGTGCCAGCAGTGAATCCGGGACAATGAATCAGCCCCAGCATTTT

j_gene: TRBJ1-2
d_gene: -
v_gene: TRBV30
abundance: -
CDR3aa: CAWSVGQPDYGYTF
CDR3nt: TGTGCCTGGAGTGTGGGGCAGCCAGACTATGGCTACACCTTC

j_gene: TRBJ1-1
d_gene: -
v_gene: TRBV6-1
abundance: -
CDR3aa: CASSEWGVRAEAFF
CDR3nt: TGTGCCAGCAGTGAATGGGGAGTTCGGGCCGAAGCTTTCTTT

j_gene: TRBJ2-3
d_gene: TRBD2
v_gene: TRBV4-2
abundance: once
CDR3aa: CASTPGAGGTDTQYF
CDR3nt: TGTGCCAGCACCCCCGGTGCGGGAGGCACAGATACGCAGTATTTT

j_gene: TRBJ2-7
d_gene: -
v_gene: TRBV5-1
abundance: -
CDR3aa: CASRAGPRYEQYF
CDR3nt: TGCGCCAGCAGGGCAGGACCAAGATACGAGCAGTACTTC

j_gene: TRBJ1-1
d_gene: -
v_gene: TRBV11-2
abundance: -
CDR3aa: CASSLEYRGSGAFF
CDR3nt: TGTGCCAGCAGCTTAGAATATAGGGGTTCGGGAGCTTTCTTT

j_gene: TRBJ1-1
d_gene: -
v_gene: TRBV7-6
abundance: -
CDR3aa: CASSLENSGSEAFF
CDR3nt: TGTGCCAGCAGCTTAGAGAATAGCGGGTCTGAAGCTTTCTTT

j_gene: TRBJ2-5
d_gene: -
v_gene: TRBV11-2
abundance: few
CDR3aa: CASSLESAGTQYF
CDR3nt: TGTGCCAGCAGCTTAGAGTCGGCGGGGACCCAGTACTTC

j_gene: TRBJ1-1
d_gene: -
v_gene: TRBV5-6
abundance: -
CDR3aa: CASSWAGEAFF
CDR3nt: TGTGCCAGCAGCTGGGCAGGGGAAGCTTTCTTT

j_gene: TRBJ1-2
d_gene: -
v_gene: TRBV6-1
abundance: -
CDR3aa: CASRELAPNYGYTF
CDR3nt: TGTGCCAGCCGGGAGTTGGCCCCGAACTATGGCTACACCTTC

j_gene: TRBJ2-3
d_gene: TRBD1
v_gene: TRBV10-3
abundance: -
CDR3aa: CAISESSLGTVWATDTQYF
CDR3nt: TGTGCCATCAGTGAGTCGAGCCTAGGGACAGTCTGGGCCACAGATACGCAGTATTTT

j_gene: TRBJ2-3
d_gene: -
v_gene: TRBV7-7
abundance: -
CDR3aa: CASSSTGTDTQYF
CDR3nt: TGTGCTAGCAGCTCCACAGGGACAGATACGCAGTATTTT

j_gene: TRBJ1-3
d_gene: -
v_gene: TRBV4-1
abundance: few
CDR3aa: CASSRGGIVLAGNTIYF
CDR3nt: TGCGCCAGCAGCCGGGGGGGGATTGTACTGGCTGGAAACACCATATATTTT

j_gene: TRBJ1-1
d_gene: -
v_gene: TRBV27
abundance: few
CDR3aa: CASSPQENTEAFF
CDR3nt: TGTGCCAGCAGTCCTCAGGAAAACACTGAAGCTTTCTTT

j_gene: TRBJ2-2
d_gene: -
v_gene: TRBV10-3
abundance: -
CDR3aa: CAISELTGGELFF
CDR3nt: TGTGCCATCAGTGAATTGACTGGCGGGGAGCTGTTTTTT

j_gene: TRBJ1-4
d_gene: -
v_gene: TRBV5-8
abundance: once
CDR3aa: CASSLVGGDEKLFF
CDR3nt: TGTGCCAGCAGCTTGGTGGGGGGTGATGAAAAACTGTTTTTT

j_gene: TRBJ2-7
d_gene: -
v_gene: TRBV5-4
abundance: -
CDR3aa: CASSLNRLPYEQYF
CDR3nt: TGTGCCAGCAGCTTGAATCGGTTACCGTACGAGCAGTACTTC

j_gene: TRBJ1-1
d_gene: -
v_gene: TRBV29-1
abundance: few
CDR3aa: CSGGGGNTEAFF
CDR3nt: TGCAGCGGAGGAGGGGGGAACACTGAAGCTTTCTTT

j_gene: TRBJ2-2
d_gene: TRBD1
v_gene: TRBV4-3
abundance: -
CDR3aa: CASSRTGVITGELFF
CDR3nt: TGCGCCAGCAGCCGAACAGGGGTTATCACCGGGGAGCTGTTTTTT

j_gene: TRBJ1-3
d_gene: -
v_gene: TRBV5-5
abundance: -
CDR3aa: CASGEGPTGNTIYF
CDR3nt: TGTGCCAGCGGGGAGGGGCCGACTGGAAACACCATATATTTT

j_gene: TRBJ2-2
d_gene: -
v_gene: TRBV7-3
abundance: -
CDR3aa: CASSLRQGGTGELFF
CDR3nt: TGTGCCAGCAGCTTACGACAGGGAGGCACCGGGGAGCTGTTTTTT

j_gene: TRBJ2-7
d_gene: TRBD1
v_gene: TRBV6-6
abundance: few
CDR3aa: CASGTGTHEQYF
CDR3nt: TGTGCCAGCGGGACAGGGACCCACGAGCAGTACTTC